A selection of T cell receptor beta chains follows, all from one sample in a study of CD8 T cells in ankylosing spondylitis. TCRdb analysed the 5' RACE reads with MiXCR anew, one entry per CDR3 protein. Among about 500,000 distinct CDR3 sequences listed, about 5% were seen once. The sample comprised blood, either unsorted or a sorted T cell fraction (not recorded which). All receptors come from a male donor with ankylosing spondylitis. Both conserved end residues are part of each CDR3. A D gene is named only where the DNA matches it firmly. Not every row has a clone size; where given, it reads once, few, many or a size class.

>.|TRBV30|TRBD2|TRBJ2-1
CAWTGLAGPYNEQFF
TGTGCCTGGACCGGACTAGCGGGACCCTACAATGAGCAGTTCTTC
>many|TRBV28|TRBD1|TRBJ2-5
CASSPHGTGAQETQYF
TGTGCCAGCAGTCCCCACGGGACAGGGGCCCAAGAGACCCAGTACTTC
>few|TRBV12-3/TRBV12-4|.|TRBJ2-5
CASSARTGGRETQYF
TGTGCCAGCAGTGCCCGGACAGGCGGGAGAGAGACCCAGTACTTC
>few|TRBV3-1|TRBD2|TRBJ2-1
CASSTRTSGGYGEQFF
TGTGCCAGCAGCACCCGGACTAGCGGGGGGTATGGTGAGCAGTTCTTC
>few|TRBV5-1|TRBD2|TRBJ2-5
CASSAGIAGATQETQYF
TGCGCCAGCAGCGCCGGAATAGCGGGGGCGACTCAAGAGACCCAGTACTTC
>many|TRBV9|.|TRBJ1-1
CASSVVGEGEAFF
TGTGCCAGCAGCGTAGTCGGGGAAGGGGAAGCTTTCTTT
>.|TRBV11-2|TRBD1|TRBJ1-5
CASSLLAQTGAGNQPQHF
TGTGCCAGCAGCTTATTGGCCCAGACAGGGGCGGGCAATCAGCCCCAGCATTTT
>many|TRBV4-3|.|TRBJ2-1
CASSQDGRESSYNEQFF
TGCGCCAGCAGCCAAGATGGCCGGGAGAGCTCCTACAATGAGCAGTTCTTC
>many|TRBV18|.|TRBJ2-7
CASSPPSGPYEQYF
TGTGCCAGCTCACCACCTTCGGGACCCTACGAGCAGTACTTC
>many|TRBV4-2|.|TRBJ2-7
CASSQDTFTYEQYF
TGTGCCAGCAGCCAAGATACCTTTACCTACGAGCAGTACTTC
>many|TRBV9|TRBD2|TRBJ2-3
CASSADSGGHTDTQYF
TGTGCCAGCAGCGCGGACAGCGGGGGGCACACAGATACGCAGTATTTT
>many|TRBV18|TRBD2|TRBJ2-3
CASSPVTVSGTAHTQYF
TGTGCCAGCTCACCTGTAACGGTTAGCGGGACCGCCCATACGCAGTATTTT
>.|TRBV7-2|.|TRBJ2-1
CASSPRDDDNEQFF
TGTGCCAGCAGCCCCCGGGACGACGACAATGAGCAGTTCTTC
>.|TRBV7-9|.|TRBJ1-1
CASSLGWGRNTEAFF
TGTGCCAGCAGCTTAGGATGGGGCAGGAACACTGAAGCTTTCTTT
>many|TRBV20-1|.|TRBJ1-4
CSARVTTNEKLFF
TGCAGTGCTAGAGTCACAACTAATGAAAAACTGTTTTTT
>many|TRBV20-1|TRBD2|TRBJ2-5
CSARGLAEETQYF
TGCAGTGCTAGGGGACTAGCGGAAGAGACCCAGTACTTC
>many|TRBV5-1|TRBD2|TRBJ2-3
CASSFSSGSTDTQYF
TGCGCCAGCAGCTTTAGTAGCGGGAGCACAGATACGCAGTATTTT
>many|TRBV29-1|.|TRBJ2-5
CSVEGNGETQYF
TGCAGCGTTGAAGGGAACGGGGAGACCCAGTACTTC
>many|TRBV11-1|.|TRBJ2-3
CASSVSEYTQYF
TGTGCCAGCAGCGTAAGCGAGTATACGCAGTATTTT
>many|TRBV5-1|.|TRBJ2-7
CASSLEPRGEQYF
TGCGCCAGCAGCTTGGAACCGAGGGGCGAGCAGTACTTC
>many|TRBV4-2|.|TRBJ1-1
CASSQLAPSNTEAFF
TGTGCCAGCAGCCAACTTGCCCCGTCGAACACTGAAGCTTTCTTT
>many|TRBV28|.|TRBJ2-5
CASSLTWQVWETQYF
TGTGCCAGCAGCCTAACTTGGCAGGTTTGGGAGACCCAGTACTTC
>many|TRBV12-3/TRBV12-4|.|TRBJ1-1
CASSLVGGSEAFF
TGTGCCAGCAGTTTAGTAGGCGGGAGTGAAGCTTTCTTT
>.|TRBV15|.|TRBJ1-2
CATSRDWTGYYTF
TGTGCCACCAGCAGAGATTGGACGGGATACTACACCTTC
>many|TRBV7-2|TRBD1|TRBJ2-5
CASSWGQLRETQYF
TGTGCCAGCAGCTGGGGACAGCTTAGGGAGACCCAGTACTTC
>many|TRBV20-1|.|TRBJ1-5
CSARQGFRNQPQHF
TGCAGTGCTAGGCAGGGGTTTCGCAATCAGCCCCAGCATTTT
>many|TRBV15|.|TRBJ2-1
CATSRVTAVSYNEQFF
TGTGCCACCAGCAGAGTCACGGCGGTCTCCTACAATGAGCAGTTCTTC
>many|TRBV20-1|TRBD1|TRBJ1-1
CTPDLGQGGTEAFF
TGCACCCCGGACCTTGGACAGGGGGGCACTGAAGCTTTCTTT
>.|TRBV20-1|.|TRBJ2-7
CSASKQGLPYEQYF
TGCAGTGCTAGTAAGCAGGGTTTACCCTACGAGCAGTACTTC
>many|TRBV7-9|.|TRBJ1-2
CASSLKTEYGYTF
TGTGCCAGCAGCTTAAAGACGGAGTATGGCTACACCTTC
>many|TRBV5-6|.|TRBJ1-1
CASSVGRSNTEAFF
TGTGCCAGCAGCGTAGGACGGTCGAACACTGAAGCTTTCTTT